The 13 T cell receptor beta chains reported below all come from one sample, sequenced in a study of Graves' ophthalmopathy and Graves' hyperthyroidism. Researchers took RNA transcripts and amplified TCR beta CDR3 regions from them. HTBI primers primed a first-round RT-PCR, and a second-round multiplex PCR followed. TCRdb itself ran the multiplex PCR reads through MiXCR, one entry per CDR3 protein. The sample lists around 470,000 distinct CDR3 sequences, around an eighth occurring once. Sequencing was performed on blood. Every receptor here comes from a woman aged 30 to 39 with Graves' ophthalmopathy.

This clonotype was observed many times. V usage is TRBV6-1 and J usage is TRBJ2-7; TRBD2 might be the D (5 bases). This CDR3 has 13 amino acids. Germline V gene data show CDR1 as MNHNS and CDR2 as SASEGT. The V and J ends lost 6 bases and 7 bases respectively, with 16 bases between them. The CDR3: CASRRDPFLEQYF. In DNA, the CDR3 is TGTGCCAGCAGACGGGATCCCTTCCTGGAGCAGTACTTC.

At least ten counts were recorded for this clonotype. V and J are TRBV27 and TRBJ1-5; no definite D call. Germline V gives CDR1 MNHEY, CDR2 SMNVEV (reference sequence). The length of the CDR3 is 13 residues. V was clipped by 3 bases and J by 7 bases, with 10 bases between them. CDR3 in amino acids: CASSLKGRQPQHF. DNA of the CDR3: TGTGCCAGCAGTTTGAAAGGGCGACAGCCCCAGCATTTT.

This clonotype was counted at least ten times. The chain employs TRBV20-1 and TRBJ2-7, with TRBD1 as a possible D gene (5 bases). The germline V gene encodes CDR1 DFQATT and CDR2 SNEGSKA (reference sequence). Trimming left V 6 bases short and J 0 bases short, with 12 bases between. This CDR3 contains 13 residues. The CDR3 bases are TGCAGTGCGAGGCACAGGTACTCCTACGAGCAGTACTTC. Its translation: CSARHRYSYEQYF.

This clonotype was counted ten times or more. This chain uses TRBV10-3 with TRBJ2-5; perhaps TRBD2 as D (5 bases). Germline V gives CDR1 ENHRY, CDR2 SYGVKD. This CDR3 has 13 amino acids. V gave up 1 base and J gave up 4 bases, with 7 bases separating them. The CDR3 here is CAISELEGETQYF. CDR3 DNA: TGTGCCATCAGTGAGTTAGAGGGAGAGACCCAGTACTTC.

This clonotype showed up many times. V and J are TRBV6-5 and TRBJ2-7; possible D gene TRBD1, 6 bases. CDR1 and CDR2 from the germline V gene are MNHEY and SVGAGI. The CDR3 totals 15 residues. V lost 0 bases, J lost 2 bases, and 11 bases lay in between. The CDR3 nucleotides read TGTGCCAGCAGTTACTCCTTCGAGGGGGCCTACGAGCAGTACTTC. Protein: CASSYSFEGAYEQYF.

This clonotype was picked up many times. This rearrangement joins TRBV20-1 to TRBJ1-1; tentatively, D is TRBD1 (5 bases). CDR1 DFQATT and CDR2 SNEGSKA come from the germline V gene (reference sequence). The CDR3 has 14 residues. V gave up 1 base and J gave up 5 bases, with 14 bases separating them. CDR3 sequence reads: CSARGRAPRTEAFF. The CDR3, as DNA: TGCAGTGCTAGAGGCAGGGCCCCACGGACTGAAGCTTTCTTT.

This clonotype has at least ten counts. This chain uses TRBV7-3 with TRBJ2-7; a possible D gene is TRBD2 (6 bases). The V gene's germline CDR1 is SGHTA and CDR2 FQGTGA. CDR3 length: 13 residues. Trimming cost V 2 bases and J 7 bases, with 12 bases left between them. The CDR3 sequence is CASSLSGVGEQYF. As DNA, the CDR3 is TGTGCCAGCAGCTTATCGGGAGTAGGGGAGCAGTACTTC.

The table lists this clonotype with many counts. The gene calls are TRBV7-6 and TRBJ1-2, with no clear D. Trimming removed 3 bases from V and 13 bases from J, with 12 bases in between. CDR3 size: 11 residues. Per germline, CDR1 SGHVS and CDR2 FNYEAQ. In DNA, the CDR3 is TGTGCCAGCAGCTTTAGAGGGCGCGCCACCTTC. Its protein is CASSFRGRATF. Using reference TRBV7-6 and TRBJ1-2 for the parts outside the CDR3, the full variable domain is GAGVSQSPRYKVTKRGQDVALRCDPISGHVSLYWYRQALGQGPEFLTYFNYEAQQDKSGLPNDRFSAERPEGSISTLTIQRTEQRDSAMYRCASSFRGRATFGSGTRLTVV.

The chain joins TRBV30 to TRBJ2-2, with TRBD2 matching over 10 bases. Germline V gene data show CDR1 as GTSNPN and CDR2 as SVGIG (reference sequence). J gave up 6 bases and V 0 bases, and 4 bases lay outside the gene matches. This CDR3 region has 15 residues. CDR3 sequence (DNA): TGTGCCTGGAGTGTACCTAGCGGGAGAGCCGGGGAGCTGTTTTTT. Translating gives CAWSVPSGRAGELFF.

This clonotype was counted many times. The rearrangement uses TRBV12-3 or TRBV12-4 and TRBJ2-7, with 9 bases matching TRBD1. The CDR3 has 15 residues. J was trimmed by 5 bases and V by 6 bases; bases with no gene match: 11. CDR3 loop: CASSLPGQGYHEQYF. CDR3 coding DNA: TGTGCCAGCAGCCTCCCCGGACAGGGGTACCACGAGCAGTACTTC.

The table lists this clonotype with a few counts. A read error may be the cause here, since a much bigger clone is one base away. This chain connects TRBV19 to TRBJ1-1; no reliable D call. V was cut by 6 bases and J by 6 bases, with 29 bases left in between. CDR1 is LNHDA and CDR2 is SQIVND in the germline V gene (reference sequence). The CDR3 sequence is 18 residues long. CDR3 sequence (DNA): TGTGCCAGTAGGGGTCTGGTCGGGCCATTCGCCCTCACTTCTGAAGCTTTCTTT. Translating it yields CASRGLVGPFALTSEAFF.

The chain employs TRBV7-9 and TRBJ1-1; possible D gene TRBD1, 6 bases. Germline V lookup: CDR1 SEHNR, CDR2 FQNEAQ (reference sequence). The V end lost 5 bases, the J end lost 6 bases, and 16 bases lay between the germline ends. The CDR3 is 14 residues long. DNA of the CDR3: TGTGCCAGCAGCCGGTCCGGGACACGGTCTGAAGCTTTCTTT. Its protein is CASSRSGTRSEAFF.

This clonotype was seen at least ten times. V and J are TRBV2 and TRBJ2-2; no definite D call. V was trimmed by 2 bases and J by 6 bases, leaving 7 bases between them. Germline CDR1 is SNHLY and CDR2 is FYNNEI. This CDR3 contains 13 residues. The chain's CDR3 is CASSEMAPGELFF. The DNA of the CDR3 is TGTGCCAGCAGTGAAATGGCCCCCGGGGAGCTGTTTTTT.